This entry is about one TCR beta chain. Its specificity is unknown. This entry comes from a study of a mutant IDH1 vaccine in newly diagnosed glioma. The overall study: Treated patients had a mean age of about 37 years and a sex split that was approximately 62% male and roughly 40% female.

This table comes from immunoSEQ multiplex PCR, and its TCRdb copy is limited to in-frame clones, with some not included. The sample has 30,000 to 40,000 clones; roughly 89% are singletons. The germline V gene encodes CDR1 SEHNR and CDR2 FQNEAQ (reference sequence). The CDR3 runs to 12 residues. V was cut by 11 bases and J by 0 bases, with 9 bases left in between. Broader study findings: Apparently unrelated to pseudoprogression were changes in the top peripheral T cell clonotypes.

The sample's time point: week 47, end of study. Vaccinated patients received 300 ug of mutant IDH1 20-mer peptide per dose, with topical imiquimod. The chain recombines TRBV7-9 with TRBJ2-3, with D perhaps assigned TRBD1 or TRBD2 (5 bases each). Sequences were derived from PBMCs, sampled from a glioma patient whose treatment included an IDH1 peptide vaccine. The clonotype comes from a woman in her 30s with glioma. Written as DNA, the CDR3 is TGTGCCTCCTGGGGGAGCACAGATACGCAGTATTTT. This encodes CASWGSTDTQYF.